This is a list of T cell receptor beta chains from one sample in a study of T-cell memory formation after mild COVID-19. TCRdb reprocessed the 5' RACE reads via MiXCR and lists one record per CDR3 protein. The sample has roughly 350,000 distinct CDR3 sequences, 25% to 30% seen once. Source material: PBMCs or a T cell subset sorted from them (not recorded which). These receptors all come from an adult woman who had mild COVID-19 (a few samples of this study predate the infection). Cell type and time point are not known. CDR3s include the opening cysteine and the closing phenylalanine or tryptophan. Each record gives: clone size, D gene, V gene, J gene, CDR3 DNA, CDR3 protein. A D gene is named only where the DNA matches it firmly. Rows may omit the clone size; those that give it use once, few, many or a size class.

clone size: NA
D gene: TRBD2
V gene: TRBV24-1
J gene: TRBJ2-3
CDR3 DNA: TGTGCCACCAGTGATACTAGCGGGAGGATCACAGATACGCAGTATTTT
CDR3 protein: CATSDTSGRITDTQYF

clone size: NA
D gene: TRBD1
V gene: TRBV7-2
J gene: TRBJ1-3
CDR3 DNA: TGTGCCAGCAGCCTTAGCACAGGGGTCTCTGGAAACACCATATATTTT
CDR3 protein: CASSLSTGVSGNTIYF

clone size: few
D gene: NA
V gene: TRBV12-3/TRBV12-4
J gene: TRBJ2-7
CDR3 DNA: TGTGCCAGCAGCCAGGGCGGGTCCAACGAGCAGTACTTC
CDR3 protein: CASSQGGSNEQYF

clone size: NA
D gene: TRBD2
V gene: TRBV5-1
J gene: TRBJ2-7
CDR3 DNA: TGCGCCAGCAGCCAACCCTCTAGCGGGAGGAACGAGCAGTACTTC
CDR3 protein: CASSQPSSGRNEQYF

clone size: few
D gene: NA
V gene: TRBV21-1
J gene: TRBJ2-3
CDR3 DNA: TGTGCCAGCAGCAAAGAAATGGACAGGGCTGCAGATACGCAGTATTTT
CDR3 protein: CASSKEMDRAADTQYF

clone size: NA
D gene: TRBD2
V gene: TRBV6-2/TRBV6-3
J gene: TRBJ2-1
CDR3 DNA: TGTGCCAGCAGAACACTAGCGGGAGGATATGAGCAGTTCTTC
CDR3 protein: CASRTLAGGYEQFF

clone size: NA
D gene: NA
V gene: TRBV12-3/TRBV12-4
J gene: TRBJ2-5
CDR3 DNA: TGTGCCAGCAGTTTAGTATCGAAAGAGACCCAGTACTTC
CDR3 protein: CASSLVSKETQYF

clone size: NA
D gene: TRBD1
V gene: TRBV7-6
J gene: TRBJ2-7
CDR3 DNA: TGTGCCAGCAGCCCCCCGACAGGGAGAGGAACCTACGAGCAGTACTTC
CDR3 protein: CASSPPTGRGTYEQYF

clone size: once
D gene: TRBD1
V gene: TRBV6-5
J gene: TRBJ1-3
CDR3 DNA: TGTGCCAGCGGGGACAGGGCAGCGCGGAACACCATATATTTT
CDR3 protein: CASGDRAARNTIYF

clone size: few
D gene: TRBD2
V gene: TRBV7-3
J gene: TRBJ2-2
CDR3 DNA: TGTGCCAGCAGCCCCCGGCGCGGGAGGGCCTCGGGTTTCGGTAACACCGGGGAGCTGTTTTTT
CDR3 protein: CASSPRRGRASGFGNTGELFF

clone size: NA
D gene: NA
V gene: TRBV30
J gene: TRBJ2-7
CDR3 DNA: TGTGCCTGGACAATTTTTGGGCAGGGCTACGAGCAGTACTTC
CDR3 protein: CAWTIFGQGYEQYF

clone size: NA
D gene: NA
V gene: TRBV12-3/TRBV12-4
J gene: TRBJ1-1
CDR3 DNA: TGTGCCAGCAGTATATCCGGGATAGGGGACACTGAAGCTTTCTTT
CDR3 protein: CASSISGIGDTEAFF

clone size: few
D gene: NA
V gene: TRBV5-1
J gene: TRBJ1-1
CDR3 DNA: TGCGCCAGCAGTTCGGACAGACCGAACACTGAAGCTTTCTTT
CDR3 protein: CASSSDRPNTEAFF

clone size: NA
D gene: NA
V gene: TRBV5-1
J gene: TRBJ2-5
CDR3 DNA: TGCGCCAGCAGCGGGGAACGGGGTAGGCTTCAAGAGACCCAGTACTTC
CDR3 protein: CASSGERGRLQETQYF

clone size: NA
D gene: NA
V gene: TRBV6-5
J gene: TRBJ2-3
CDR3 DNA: TGTGCCAGCAGAAATCAGCGGGTCAGGGATACGCAGTATTTT
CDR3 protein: CASRNQRVRDTQYF

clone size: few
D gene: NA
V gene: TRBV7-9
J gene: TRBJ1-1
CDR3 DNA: TGTGCCAGCAGCTCTTGGACAGCCTTGAACACTGAAGCTTTCTTT
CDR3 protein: CASSSWTALNTEAFF